These T cell receptor beta chains were read from a single sample in a study of blood T cell repertoires in COVID-19. Sequenced by immunoSEQ multiplex PCR; TCRdb stores in-frame clones only, minus some. Here the sample spans 60,000 or so clones, around 87% being singletons. The sequenced sample consisted of peripheral blood. These receptors came from a man aged 60 to 75 with active or convalescent COVID-19. The CDR3 runs from the conserved cysteine through the conserved F or W. D genes are given only for firm matches. The size field is filled for only some rows; it gives once, few, many or a size class.

j_call clone_size d_call v_call cdr3_length cdr3_nt cdr3_aa
TRBJ1-5 . TRBD1 TRBV7-9 16 TGTGCCAGCAGCTTAGCGACAGGGAGAGGCAATCAGCCCCAGCATTTT CASSLATGRGNQPQHF
TRBJ1-2 . . TRBV4-3 15 TGCGCCAGCAGCCAGACACAAGACACTAACTATGGCTACACCTTC CASSQTQDTNYGYTF
TRBJ1-5 . . TRBV21-1 15 TGTGCCAGCATTTCAATGTTTAGCCTTAATCAGCCCCAGCATTTT CASISMFSLNQPQHF
TRBJ2-5 few TRBD2 TRBV27 16 TGTGCCAGCAGTCCCTGGACTAGCGGGGGGTGGGAGACCCAGTACTTC CASSPWTSGGWETQYF
TRBJ2-7 . TRBD1 TRBV19 16 TGTGCCAGTAGTATTCGGGTCGGTGACAGGGGATACGAGCAGTACTTC CASSIRVGDRGYEQYF
TRBJ2-3 . . TRBV11-2 15 TGTGCCAGCAGCTTACTGTCCAGTAACACAGATACGCAGTATTTT CASSLLSSNTDTQYF
TRBJ1-4 . . TRBV5-1 18 TGCGCCAGCAGCTTGGGTTTTGGGATTGAGGGCCTAAATGAAAAACTGTTTTTT CASSLGFGIEGLNEKLFF
TRBJ2-1 . TRBD2 TRBV7-2 17 TGTGCCAGCAGCCCAAGGTTTAGCGGGAGTTCCTACAATGAGCAGTTCTTC CASSPRFSGSSYNEQFF
TRBJ1-4 . . TRBV7-3 16 TGTGCCAGCAGCCTCACAGGGACCCCCCGCCGAGAAGGACTGTTTTTT CASSLTGTPRREGLFF
TRBJ2-2 . . TRBV7-9 16 TGTGCCAGCAGCCCAAGGACACCCGCGAACACCGGGGAGCTGTTTTTT CASSPRTPANTGELFF
TRBJ2-3 . . TRBV7-9 14 TGTGCCAGCACTCTTTTGGGCCCCGGGAATACGCAGTATTTT CASTLLGPGNTQYF
TRBJ1-3 . . TRBV4-3 15 TGCGCCAGCAGCCAGACGGACAGCTCTGGAAACACCATATATTTT CASSQTDSSGNTIYF
TRBJ1-4 . . TRBV10-1 15 TGCGCCAGCAGCAACTCAGGGGTGGCTAATGAAAAACTGTTTTTT CASSNSGVANEKLFF
TRBJ1-3 . TRBD1 TRBV5-1 17 TGCGCCAGCAGCCTATCGGGACAGGGGTTAGCAGGAAACACCATATATTTT CASSLSGQGLAGNTIYF
TRBJ2-7 few . TRBV4-1 12 TGCGCCAGCAGCGATCTAGTCTACGAGCAGTACTTC CASSDLVYEQYF
TRBJ2-3 . TRBD1 TRBV15 16 TGTGCCACCAGCAGCCGGGGACAGGGGCGCTGGGATACGCAGTATTTT CATSSRGQGRWDTQYF
TRBJ1-4 . . TRBV15 18 TGTGCCACCAGCAGTGGGCGTCAGGGAGGGGAAACTAATGAAAAACTGTTTTTT CATSSGRQGGETNEKLFF
TRBJ2-1 . . TRBV6-6 13 TGTGCCAGCATCAGACCGGGGTACGGTGAGCAGTTCTTC CASIRPGYGEQFF
TRBJ1-1 . . TRBV5-1 17 TGCGCCAGCAGCTTGGAAGCAGGTACTCGGGGGGGCACTGAAGCTTTCTTT CASSLEAGTRGGTEAFF
TRBJ1-3 . TRBD1 TRBV29-1 13 TGCAGCGTTGAAGCACAGGGGGGAAACACCATATATTTT CSVEAQGGNTIYF
TRBJ1-4 . . TRBV6-5 14 TGTGCCAGCTGGGACGGCGGGGGTGATGAAAAACTGTTTTTT CASWDGGGDEKLFF
TRBJ1-4 . . TRBV19 17 TGTGCCAGTAGTATACGCCTCCCCGGGGTCGCTAATGAAAAACTGTTTTTT CASSIRLPGVANEKLFF
TRBJ1-6 . TRBD1 TRBV4-2 16 TGTGCCAGCAGCCAAGAGGTTACAGGGGCCAATTCACCCCTCCACTTT CASSQEVTGANSPLHF
TRBJ1-4 . . TRBV6-5 15 TGTGCCAGCACCCAAATACACCCCAACGCTGAAAAACTGTTTTTT CASTQIHPNAEKLFF
TRBJ1-3 . . TRBV13 15 TGTGCCAGCAGCTTAAACAGGGTTCCTGGAAACACCATATATTTT CASSLNRVPGNTIYF
TRBJ2-1 . . TRBV19 15 TGTGCCAGTAGTATGGGTAGCAGGGGAAGGGATGAGCAGTTCTTC CASSMGSRGRDEQFF
TRBJ2-5 . TRBD2 TRBV4-1 15 TGCGCCAGCAGCCAAGGGACTAGCGTACAAGAGACCCAGTACTTC CASSQGTSVQETQYF
TRBJ1-3 . TRBD1 TRBV3-1/TRBV3-2 14 TGTGCCAGCAGCGGACAGGGGGCTGGAAACACCATATATTTT CASSGQGAGNTIYF
TRBJ2-5 . . TRBV4-3 15 TGCGCCAGCAGCCAAGGGGGGGGGCCGGGGGAGACCCAGTACTTC CASSQGGGPGETQYF
TRBJ1-1 . TRBD1 TRBV27 17 TGTGCCAGCAGTCCTAAGGGACAGTCAATAATGAACACTGAAGCTTTCTTT CASSPKGQSIMNTEAFF
TRBJ1-1 . . TRBV5-1 14 TGCGCCAGCAGCGTCAGGGAAAGGAACACTGAAGCTTTCTTT CASSVRERNTEAFF
TRBJ2-6 . . TRBV28 15 TGTGCCAGCAGTCTCTCCGGCTCTGGGGCCAACGTCCTGACTTTC CASSLSGSGANVLTF
TRBJ2-2 . TRBD2 TRBV5-1 15 TGCGCCAGCAGCTTGGGCGGGGGAAACACCGGGGAGCTGTTTTTT CASSLGGGNTGELFF
TRBJ1-2 . TRBD1 TRBV4-1 16 TGCGCCAGCAGCCAAGTGGATCAGGGGGCGGACTATGGCTACACCTTC CASSQVDQGADYGYTF
TRBJ2-7 few . TRBV30 14 TGTGCCTGGAGTATACCGTCCAGGGGCGACGAGCAGTACTTC CAWSIPSRGDEQYF
TRBJ1-1 . . TRBV11-1 15 TGTGCCAGCAGCTTACAGCCGACAGTTAACACTGAAGCTTTCTTT CASSLQPTVNTEAFF
TRBJ2-7 few . TRBV6-5 13 TGTGCCAGCAGTTATGGTGAGATCTACGAGCAGTACTTC CASSYGEIYEQYF
TRBJ2-1 . . TRBV15 14 TGTGCCACCAGCAGAGATTTAGGCGGAAATGAGCAGTTCTTC CATSRDLGGNEQFF
TRBJ2-2 . . TRBV5-6 15 TGTGCCAGCAGCCCACTAGCATCTTATGCCGGGGAGCTGTTTTTT CASSPLASYAGELFF
TRBJ1-2 . TRBD1 TRBV28 19 TGTGCCAGCAGTGGAGGACAGGGGGCGACAATGGTTACTAACTATGGCTACACCTTC CASSGGQGATMVTNYGYTF
TRBJ2-7 . . TRBV6-1 15 TGTGCCAGCAGTGAACCCGGGGGACGGTCCTACGAGCAGTACTTC CASSEPGGRSYEQYF
TRBJ2-2 once . TRBV6-1 14 TGTGCCAGCAGTGATACTAGACACACCGGGGAGCTGTTTTTT CASSDTRHTGELFF
TRBJ1-5 . TRBD1 TRBV6-1 15 TGTGCCAGCAGTGAAGCACAGGGGCTAAATCAGCCCCAGCATTTT CASSEAQGLNQPQHF
TRBJ2-7 . . TRBV27 14 TGTGCCAGCAGTCCCCTAGGTGGCGGCTACGAGCAGTACTTC CASSPLGGGYEQYF
TRBJ2-5 . TRBD2 TRBV27 14 TGTGCCAGCAGTGGACTAGCGGGGCGGAAGACCCAGTACTTC CASSGLAGRKTQYF
TRBJ2-5 . . TRBV4-2 15 TGTGCCAGCAGCCAAGATCCACTTTACCAAGAGACCCAGTACTTC CASSQDPLYQETQYF
TRBJ2-1 . . TRBV10-1 16 TGCGCCAGCAGTGAAACAAATAATCCCGACGGGAATGAGCAGTTCTTC CASSETNNPDGNEQFF
TRBJ1-4 . . TRBV28 13 TGTGCCAGCACGCGTGGGCTGGGTGAAAAACTGTTTTTT CASTRGLGEKLFF